The 14 T cell receptor beta chains presented below share a single source sample, sequenced in a study of siplizumab effects on memory and regulatory T cells. Profiled with immunoSEQ multiplex PCR; TCRdb holds only in-frame clones, not every one. Of roughly 100,000 clones in the sample, roughly 96% are singletons; the top ten hold roughly 0.033%. The material sequenced was naive CD4+ T cells sorted from blood. All receptors come from a human donor in good health.

This chain links TRBV30 with TRBJ2-7, with TRBD2 matching 11 bases. The CDR3 has 14 residues. Germline values: CDR1 GTSNPN, CDR2 SVGIG (reference sequence). V shed 4 bases and J 2 bases; nucleotides not matched to a gene: 4. The CDR3 DNA follows: TGTGCCTGGACCTTTAGCGGGGGGGCCTACGAGCAGTACTTC. It yields the protein CAWTFSGGAYEQYF.

The chain couples TRBV6-1 to TRBJ1-4; TRBD1 matches at 7 bases. CDR1 is MNHNS, CDR2 SASEGT, per germline. Trimming at V came to 10 bases and at J to 4 bases, leaving 9 bases not matched to a gene. The CDR3 is 14 residues long. The chain's CDR3 is CAIGQAGVNEKLFF. Written as DNA, the CDR3 is TGTGCCATCGGACAGGCTGGGGTTAATGAAAAACTGTTTTTT.

The chain couples TRBV28 to TRBJ2-5; a possible D gene is TRBD2 (6 bases). CDR1 and CDR2 (germline): MDHEN, SYDVKM. The CDR3 covers 13 residues. Trimming pared 8 bases from V and 0 bases from J, leaving 10 bases between. The CDR3 coding sequence is TGTGCCAGCTCGGGGGTGTACCAAGAGACCCAGTACTTC. It encodes CASSGVYQETQYF. The full variable domain, in which reference TRBV28 and TRBJ2-5 provide the parts outside the CDR3, is DVKVTQSSRYLVKRTGEKVFLECVQDMDHENMFWYRQDPGLGLRLIYFSYDVKMKEKGDIPEGYSVSREKKERFSLILESASTNQTSMYLCASSGVYQETQYFGPGTRLLVL.

The V call is TRBV5-1, the J call TRBJ1-1, with a tentative D call TRBD1 (6 bases). Germline assignment: CDR1 SGHRS and CDR2 YFSETQ. This CDR3 has 13 residues. V was clipped by 3 bases and J by 5 bases, with 11 bases between them. Here the CDR3 reads CASSWEQGTEAFF. CDR3 in DNA: TGCGCCAGCAGCTGGGAACAGGGTACTGAAGCTTTCTTT.

The CDR3 sequence is CASRGTGEGNTIYF. DNA of the CDR3: TGTGCCAGCAGGGGGACAGGGGAGGGAAACACCATATATTTT. This chain connects TRBV6-6 to TRBJ1-3; 10 nucleotides align to TRBD1. Germline CDR1 MNHNY, CDR2 SVGAGI (reference sequence). CDR3 length: 14 amino acids. Germline trimming cut 6 bases from V and 4 bases from J; bases unmatched to any gene: 3.

The V and J genes are TRBV15 and TRBJ1-4; tentatively, D is TRBD1 (5 bases). CDR3 length: 15 residues. Germline V gene data show CDR1 as LNHNV and CDR2 as YYDKDF (reference sequence). Trimming pared 0 bases from V and 7 bases from J, leaving 12 bases between. The CDR3 sequence: CATSRDRGDGEKLFF. CDR3 sequence (DNA): TGTGCCACCAGCAGAGATCGGGGGGATGGTGAAAAACTGTTTTTT.

The V call is TRBV29-1, the J call TRBJ1-1; 7 bases match TRBD1. J lost 7 bases, V lost 6 bases, and 11 bases had no gene match. Germline V gene lookup returns CDR1 SQVTM and CDR2 ANQGSEA. This CDR3 is built from 13 residues. Here the CDR3 DNA reads TGCAGCGTCCAGGGGCCCCGGGACAGTGAAGCTTTCTTT. This encodes CSVQGPRDSEAFF.

In DNA, the CDR3 is TGTGCCAGCAGCTTCGTGGATACGCAGTATTTT. Residues: CASSFVDTQYF. V usage is TRBV7-2 and J usage is TRBJ2-3; D ambiguous. V lost 3 bases to trimming and J lost 6 bases, with 4 bases between them. The CDR3 has 11 residues. Germline CDR1 and CDR2: SGHTA and FQGNSA.

The chain uses TRBV28 and TRBJ1-4; D may be TRBD1 (5 bases). V shed 4 bases and J shed 4 bases, with 10 bases lying between them. This CDR3 has 14 amino acids. The germline V gene has CDR1 MDHEN and CDR2 SYDVKM. This CDR3 is CASSSPGLNEKLFF. Here the CDR3 DNA reads TGTGCCAGCAGTTCCCCAGGGCTTAATGAAAAACTGTTTTTT.

The chain carries TRBV19 and TRBJ2-6, with 9 positions matching TRBD1. The CDR3 has 17 residues. Germline V gene sequence: CDR1 LNHDA, CDR2 SQIVND (reference sequence). Germline trimming cut 4 bases from V and 4 bases from J; bases unmatched to any gene: 8. CDR3 DNA sequence: TGTGCCAGTAGTAAAAAACAGGGGGCAGCAGGGGCCAACGTCCTGACTTTC. Protein sequence: CASSKKQGAAGANVLTF.

The chain joins TRBV7-6 to TRBJ2-7; the match to TRBD2 covers 12 bases. V was pared by 2 bases and J by 9 bases, with 11 bases of the junction left unmatched. Germline V CDR1 and CDR2: SGHVS, FNYEAQ. The CDR3 loop spans 16 amino acids. The CDR3 region has the DNA TGTGCCAGCAGCTTAACGACTAGCGGGGGCCCCGGGGTGCAGTACTTC. Translating gives CASSLTTSGGPGVQYF.

The chain couples TRBV6-5 to TRBJ2-7, with D unresolved. This CDR3 spans 11 amino acids. V lost 2 bases, J lost 4 bases, and 3 bases lay in between. Germline-derived CDR1 and CDR2 are MNHEY and SVGAGI. This CDR3 reads CASSYRYEQYF. The CDR3 DNA reads TGTGCCAGCAGTTACAGGTACGAGCAGTACTTC.

The rearrangement links TRBV7-9 to TRBJ1-1; 12 nucleotides match TRBD1. The ends lost 5 bases at V and 1 base at J; junction bases unmatched: 8. CDR3 length equals 17 residues. Germline V CDR1 and CDR2: SEHNR, FQNEAQ (reference sequence). CDR3 DNA sequence: TGTGCCAGCAGCATGGGACAGGGGGCGGTGGGGAACACTGAAGCTTTCTTT. It is translated as CASSMGQGAVGNTEAFF.

The chain uses TRBV18 and TRBJ2-1; 12 bases fit TRBD1. CDR1 is KGHSH and CDR2 is LQKENI in the germline V gene. The CDR3 is 15 residues long. The junction had 6 bases not matched to a gene; V was cut back by 2 bases and J by 10 bases. In nucleotides, the CDR3 is TGTGCCAGCTCACCAATCGGGACAGGGGGCGAGGAGCAGTTCTTC. Protein sequence: CASSPIGTGGEEQFF. The full variable domain, its missing parts supplied by reference TRBV18 and TRBJ2-1, is NAGVMQNPRHLVRRRGQEARLRCSPMKGHSHVYWYRQLPEEGLKFMVYLQKENIIDESGMPKERFSAEFPKEGPSILRIQQVVRGDSAAYFCASSPIGTGGEEQFFGPGTRLTVL.